The rows below give T cell receptor beta chains drawn from one sample of a study of T-cell memory formation after mild COVID-19. TCRdb independently ran MiXCR on the 5' RACE reads; one entry per CDR3 protein. The data show a few hundred thousand distinct CDR3 sequences, roughly 15% seen once. Sequenced: PBMCs or a T cell subset sorted from them (not recorded which). All receptors come from a man younger than 35 who had mild COVID-19 (a few samples of this study predate the infection). Cell type and time point are not known. Both conserved end residues are part of each CDR3.

V gene: TRBV4-1
CDR3 protein: CASSQEERDGTQYF

V gene: TRBV5-1
CDR3 protein: CASSPTLGDRSPLHF

V gene: TRBV7-6
CDR3 protein: CASSIRLAGPSTDTQYF

V gene: TRBV29-1
CDR3 protein: CSLGTANYGYTF

V gene: TRBV20-1
CDR3 protein: CSASKSTGAFF

V gene: TRBV20-1
CDR3 protein: CSVSWDQAGYTF

V gene: TRBV7-8
CDR3 protein: CASSLDLRTGPLGGYERYF

V gene: TRBV7-9
CDR3 protein: CASSSTETSYEQYF

V gene: TRBV6-5
CDR3 protein: CASSSGRAPDQPQHF

V gene: TRBV2
CDR3 protein: CASSPTGGNSHLHF

V gene: TRBV6-6
CDR3 protein: CASSSTGGVTGELFF

V gene: TRBV7-6
CDR3 protein: CASSPSGGNTGELFF